What follows are 30 T cell receptor beta chains derived from one specimen sequenced in a study of T cell responses to AZD1222 COVID-19 vaccine (dated by TCRdb to about 2021). The library was built by means of the immunoSEQ multiplex PCR assay. The clones in this table, taken by TCRdb from immuneACCESS, are in-frame only. Not every clone is retained; where verified, under half of the shortfall comes from an unresolved V gene, and the cause of the rest is unknown. This sample is represented by more than 110,000 clones; 88% of them were singletons. The top ten constitute around 3.6% of the sample. What this sample's time point label stands for: baseline before first vaccination. This sample comprised peripheral blood, obtained on day 0 of AZD1222 vaccination. The source is an adult in good health.

CDR3: CASKRQGQPSPLHF. The CDR3, as DNA: TGTGCCAGCAAGAGACAGGGGCAACCTTCACCCCTCCACTTT. The J gene is TRBJ1-6, the V gene TRBV6-5; 8 nucleotides line up with TRBD1. The CDR3 runs to 14 residues. Germline CDR1 MNHEY, CDR2 SVGAGI. With 7 bases clipped from V and 9 bases from J, the junction kept 8 bases outside the gene matches.

This clone occurred once. This chain connects TRBV9 to TRBJ1-6, with TRBD1 matching over 11 bases. This CDR3 region has 15 residues. Trimming removed 3 bases from V and 8 bases from J; junction bases left unmatched: 4. The germline gives CDR1 SGDLS, CDR2 YYNGEE. The CDR3 loop is CASSGPGQGDSPLHF. The CDR3 DNA follows: TGTGCCAGCAGCGGACCGGGACAGGGGGATTCACCCCTCCACTTT.

V usage is TRBV6-5 and J usage is TRBJ1-1, with D unclear. The CDR3 has 15 residues. CDR1 and CDR2 (germline): MNHEY, SVGAGI. Trimming cost V 0 bases and J 10 bases, with 18 bases left between them. The DNA of the CDR3 is TGTGCCAGCAGTTACTCGTCATCGGGCGGGCCAAGAGCTTTCTTT. This codes for CASSYSSSGGPRAFF.

The chain links TRBV3-1 (or the pseudogene TRBV3-2) to TRBJ1-2; possibly TRBD1 for D (5 bases). The CDR3 sequence is 14 residues long. In germline, CDR1 is LGHDT, CDR2 YNNKEL (reference sequence). V was trimmed by 0 bases and J by 8 bases, leaving 13 bases between them. CDR3 in DNA: TGTGCCAGCAGCCAAGAGGGCAGGGCCCACGGCTACACCTTC. It translates to CASSQEGRAHGYTF.

J is TRBJ2-7 and V is TRBV6-5; TRBD2 aligns across 8 bases. Germline CDR1 is MNHEY and CDR2 is SVGAGI. This CDR3 region has 14 residues. V trimming: 0 bases; J trimming: 6 bases; junction bases outside the gene matches: 4. CDR3 amino acids: CASSYSAGAVEQYF. The DNA for the CDR3 is TGTGCCAGCAGTTACTCAGCGGGAGCGGTCGAGCAGTACTTC.

V usage is TRBV2 and J usage is TRBJ1-6; D unresolved. The germline CDR1 and CDR2 sequences are SNHLY and FYNNEI. The V end lost 0 bases, the J end lost 3 bases, and 6 bases lay between the germline ends. The CDR3 is 15 amino acids. This CDR3 reads CASSEAGGYNSPLHF. DNA for the CDR3: TGTGCCAGCAGTGAAGCGGGAGGCTATAATTCACCCCTCCACTTT.

This chain links TRBV28 with TRBJ2-5, with D hard to call. V lost 4 bases, J lost 7 bases, and 10 bases lay in between. This CDR3 has 12 amino acids. Germline V gives CDR1 MDHEN, CDR2 SYDVKM. The CDR3 DNA follows: TGTGCCAGCAGTTCTGGGTCAGGGACCCAGTACTTC. It encodes CASSSGSGTQYF.

The chain links TRBV6-1 to TRBJ2-1, with a weak D call TRBD1 (6 bases). This CDR3 region has 14 residues. CDR1 MNHNS and CDR2 SASEGT come from the germline V gene. V was clipped by 2 bases and J by 6 bases, with 11 bases between them. The CDR3 loop reads CASSETGTFNEQFF. The CDR3 coding sequence is TGTGCCAGCAGTGAAACCGGGACATTCAATGAGCAGTTCTTC.

This clone was counted once. The V call is TRBV19, the J call TRBJ2-6, with 7 bases identical to TRBD1. The CDR3 covers 15 residues. V trimming: 3 bases; J trimming: 6 bases; junction bases outside the gene matches: 5. Germline V lookup: CDR1 LNHDA, CDR2 SQIVND (reference sequence). The chain's CDR3 is CASSIPQGEANVLTF. The DNA of the CDR3 is TGTGCCAGTAGTATCCCCCAGGGGGAGGCCAACGTCCTGACTTTC.

CDR3 bases: TGTGCCAGCAGTGCTAGCCGACGTCGGCAGTTCTTC. Translated: CASSASRRRQFF. V and J are TRBV27 and TRBJ2-1; D might be TRBD2 (5 bases). Trimming took off 5 bases at V and 12 bases at J, with 14 bases between the two ends. CDR1 MNHEY and CDR2 SMNVEV come from the germline V gene (reference sequence). This CDR3 is 12 amino acids long.

V and J are TRBV25-1 and TRBJ2-2; TRBD1 aligns across 8 bases. V trimming: 6 bases; J trimming: 8 bases; junction bases outside the gene matches: 2. Germline CDR1 MGHDK, CDR2 SYGVNS. CDR3 size: 12 residues. The CDR3 DNA sequence: TGTGCCAGCAGCAGGGGGCCTGGGGAGCTGTTTTTT. It is translated as CASSRGPGELFF.

The chain recombines TRBV2 with TRBJ1-5; D ambiguous. The germline V gene has CDR1 SNHLY and CDR2 FYNNEI. There are 16 residues in the CDR3. V lost 6 bases and J 7 bases, leaving 22 bases between the germline ends. The CDR3 nucleotides read TGTGCCAGCAGCTATCTAGCCATCTTTGCGGAGCAGCCCCAGCATTTT. Its translation is CASSYLAIFAEQPQHF.

The V gene is TRBV27, the J gene TRBJ2-1; weak D call: TRBD1 (6 bases). This CDR3 has 15 amino acids. Germline-derived CDR1 and CDR2 are MNHEY and SMNVEV (reference sequence). V shed 5 bases and J shed 1 base, with 12 bases lying between them. CDR3 in DNA: TGTGCCAGCAGTAAGGGGGACACATCCTACAATGAGCAGTTCTTC. Translating it yields CASSKGDTSYNEQFF.

V usage is TRBV6-2 or TRBV6-3 and J usage is TRBJ2-1, with D perhaps matching TRBD2 (5 bases). Germline assignment: CDR1 MNHEY and CDR2 SVGEGT. Trimming pared 7 bases from V and 0 bases from J, leaving 10 bases between. The CDR3 loop spans 14 amino acids. The CDR3, as DNA: TGTGCCAGCAACCCCGGGGACTCCTACAATGAGCAGTTCTTC. The encoded protein is CASNPGDSYNEQFF.

The rearrangement links TRBV5-1 to TRBJ2-1, with D possibly TRBD2 on 6 matching bases. The CDR3 has 17 amino acids. Trimming pared 3 bases from V and 6 bases from J, leaving 22 bases between. CDR1 is SGHRS and CDR2 is YFSETQ in the germline V gene. CDR3 protein: CASSSAGTFVSANEQFF. The CDR3 DNA reads as TGCGCCAGCAGCTCCGCCGGGACTTTCGTATCGGCCAATGAGCAGTTCTTC.

This sequence joins TRBV9 and TRBJ2-3; D is perhaps TRBD1 (5 bases). From germline, CDR1 is SGDLS and CDR2 YYNGEE. This CDR3 contains 16 residues. Trimming removed 3 bases from V and 8 bases from J, with 22 bases in between. CDR3 bases: TGTGCCAGCAGCGCCGTGGGGCAGGTCCGCAGTGGTACGCAGTATTTT. The encoded protein is CASSAVGQVRSGTQYF.

This clone was detected only once. The rearrangement joins TRBV5-4 to TRBJ2-2; D tentatively reads TRBD1 or TRBD2 (5 bases each). The CDR3 totals 16 residues. Trimming stripped 4 bases from V and 2 bases from J, with 15 bases between. Per germline, CDR1 SGHNT and CDR2 YYREEE (reference sequence). In nucleotides, the CDR3 is TGTGCCAGCAGCAGAGCCGGGACCGTAAACACCGGGGAGCTGTTTTTT. This translates into CASSRAGTVNTGELFF. Filled out from reference TRBV5-4 and TRBJ2-2, the complete variable domain reads ETGVTQSPTHLIKTRGQQVTLRCSSQSGHNTVSWYQQALGQGPQFIFQYYREEENGRGNFPPRFSGLQFPNYSSELNVNALELDDSALYLCASSRAGTVNTGELFFGEGSRLTVL.

The J gene is TRBJ2-1, the V gene TRBV11-2; TRBD2 matches at 9 bases. The CDR3 loop spans 14 amino acids. Germline CDR1 SGHAT, CDR2 FQNNGV. J gave up 7 bases and V 5 bases, and 6 bases lay outside the gene matches. CDR3 nucleotide sequence: TGTGCCAGCAGCCTTAGCGGGAGTAGGAATGAGCAGTTCTTC. Its translation is CASSLSGSRNEQFF. Supplemented by reference TRBV11-2 and TRBJ2-1, the full variable domain reads EAGVAQSPRYKIIEKRQSVAFWCNPISGHATLYWYQQILGQGPKLLIQFQNNGVVDDSQLPKDRFSAERLKGVDSTLKIQPAKLEDSAVYLCASSLSGSRNEQFFGPGTRLTVL.

This clone occurred once. This chain uses TRBV6-1 with TRBJ1-2; 8 bases are shared with TRBD1. Trimming took 2 bases from V and 8 from J; bases not matched to a gene: 10. The CDR3 is made up of 15 amino acids. The V gene's germline CDR1 is MNHNS and CDR2 SASEGT. The DNA of the CDR3 is TGTGCCAGCAGTGAATCGGCCAGGGGGCTTGAGGGCTACACCTTC. Amino acid sequence: CASSESARGLEGYTF.

V gene TRBV14 combines with J gene TRBJ1-2, with 9 bases identical to TRBD1. CDR3 size: 15 residues. Per the germline V gene, CDR1 is SGHDN and CDR2 is FVKESK. With 4 bases clipped from V and 4 bases from J, the junction kept 7 bases outside the gene matches. The CDR3 DNA is TGTGCCAGCAGCCTCGGACAGGGGAGAAGCTATGGCTACACCTTC. It translates to CASSLGQGRSYGYTF.

The J gene is TRBJ1-1, the V gene TRBV19; D gene ambiguous. Between the trimmed V and J ends, which lost 3 bases and 3 bases, there was a span of 20 bases. This CDR3 region has 17 residues. Germline CDR1 LNHDA, CDR2 SQIVND (reference sequence). The chain's CDR3 is CASSMGWRTMADTEAFF. Written as DNA, the CDR3 is TGTGCCAGTAGTATGGGCTGGAGGACGATGGCTGACACTGAAGCTTTCTTT.

V usage is TRBV5-4 and J usage is TRBJ2-1; TRBD2 agrees at 9 bases. CDR3 length: 15 amino acids. The J segment lost 3 bases and the V segment lost 3 bases, leaving 4 bases of the junction unmatched. Germline V lookup: CDR1 SGHNT, CDR2 YYREEE (reference sequence). This chain's CDR3 is CASSWGLADYNEQFF. The CDR3, as DNA: TGTGCCAGCAGCTGGGGACTAGCAGACTACAATGAGCAGTTCTTC.

The sample holds a few counts of this clone. This chain uses TRBV7-9 with TRBJ2-7; possible D gene TRBD2, 6 bases. The CDR3 length is 14 residues. CDR1 and CDR2 (germline): SEHNR, FQNEAQ (reference sequence). The V end lost 5 bases, the J end lost 4 bases, and 15 bases lay between the germline ends. The DNA for the CDR3 is TGTGCCAGCAGCCCTGGGGACTCCCGTTACGAGCAGTACTTC. It encodes CASSPGDSRYEQYF.

The genes are TRBV7-2 and TRBJ2-7; perhaps TRBD2 as D (5 bases). Germline lookup yields CDR1 SGHTA and CDR2 FQGNSA. Between the trimmed V and J ends, which lost 5 bases and 4 bases, there was a span of 15 bases. CDR3 length equals 14 residues. In nucleotides, the CDR3 is TGTGCCAGCAGCCGCGCCCCAACGGGGTACGAGCAGTACTTC. Encoded protein: CASSRAPTGYEQYF.

The chain combines TRBV28 with TRBJ1-5, with 8 nucleotides matching TRBD1. The CDR3 loop spans 15 amino acids. The junction had 10 bases not matched to a gene; V was cut back by 3 bases and J by 9 bases. Germline CDR1 and CDR2: MDHEN and SYDVKM. The CDR3 reads CASSFHGQGAGPQHF. The CDR3 bases are TGTGCCAGCAGTTTCCATGGGCAGGGGGCGGGGCCCCAGCATTTT.

CDR3 protein: CASRPGTGGTGELFF. DNA for the CDR3: TGTGCCAGCAGACCCGGGACAGGGGGCACCGGGGAGCTGTTTTTT. V is TRBV7-3 and J is TRBJ2-2; 11 nucleotides align to TRBD1. Germline V gene sequence: CDR1 SGHTA, CDR2 FQGTGA. With 6 bases clipped from V and 4 bases from J, the junction kept 4 bases outside the gene matches. The CDR3 is 15 amino acids. Combining the CDR3 with reference TRBV7-3 and TRBJ2-2 gives the whole variable domain GAGVSQTPSNKVTEKGKYVELRCDPISGHTALYWYRQSLGQGPEFLIYFQGTGAADDSGLPNDRFFAVRPEGSVSTLKIQRTERGDSAVYLCASRPGTGGTGELFFGEGSRLTVL.

The count of this clone is one. CDR3 residues: CASSLSIVAEQFF. The CDR3 DNA reads as TGTGCCAGCAGTTTATCGATAGTAGCTGAGCAGTTCTTC. The chain uses TRBV27 and TRBJ2-1; unclear D gene. V lost 0 bases to trimming and J lost 9 bases, with 9 bases between them. CDR1 is MNHEY, CDR2 SMNVEV, per germline (reference sequence). This CDR3 contains 13 residues.

This clone was counted a single time. The chain couples TRBV27 to TRBJ1-1; D unresolved. The CDR3 covers 14 residues. Germline V gene lookup returns CDR1 MNHEY and CDR2 SMNVEV (reference sequence). With 5 bases removed from V and 1 base from J, the gap between germline ends came to 11 bases. The CDR3 sequence: CASSPLDGNTEAFF. CDR3 coding DNA: TGTGCCAGCAGTCCCTTGGACGGGAACACTGAAGCTTTCTTT.

The chain employs TRBV12-3 or TRBV12-4 and TRBJ2-3; D unresolved. The CDR3 loop spans 13 amino acids. V lost 6 bases to trimming and J lost 1 base, with 8 bases between them. CDR3 amino acids: CASSQRGTDTQYF. DNA of the CDR3: TGTGCCAGCAGCCAAAGGGGCACAGATACGCAGTATTTT.

The chain recombines TRBV6-5 with TRBJ2-7; D possibly uses TRBD1 or TRBD2 (6 bases each). The CDR3 loop spans 15 amino acids. Germline loops: CDR1 MNHEY, CDR2 SVGAGI. Between the trimmed V and J ends, which lost 10 bases and 6 bases, there was a span of 25 bases. The CDR3 protein is CAMGDRGQVPLEQYF. Here the CDR3 DNA reads TGTGCCATGGGGGACCGGGGGCAAGTTCCCCTCGAGCAGTACTTC.